The clone carrying this T cell receptor (beta chain) was seen a few times. Germline V gene data show CDR1 as DFQATT and CDR2 as SNEGSKA (reference sequence). The CDR3 is 13 residues long. Trimming cost V 3 bases and J 1 base, with 9 bases left between them. These data are taken from a study of blood T cells in healthy people across ages. Per sample, extraction of total RNA gave at least 5.5 micrograms in every case. Together with a sample-barcoded 5' primer, a J-beta primer mix was included in a second PCR lasting about 6 to 11 cycles. Each CDR3 protein gets one entry after TCRdb re-called the 5' RACE reads with MiXCR. The table has more than 750,000 distinct CDR3 sequences, about 28% seen once. This sample was shared with a second study, whose subject was T cells of mothers and their children.

The source material was blood. The V gene is TRBV20-1, the J gene TRBJ1-1; unclear D gene. This receptor was obtained from a woman aged 40 to 50 in good health. The CDR3 protein is CSASRKGNTEAFF. In DNA form, the CDR3 reads TGCAGTGCTAGCAGAAAAGGGAACACTGAAGCTTTCTTT.